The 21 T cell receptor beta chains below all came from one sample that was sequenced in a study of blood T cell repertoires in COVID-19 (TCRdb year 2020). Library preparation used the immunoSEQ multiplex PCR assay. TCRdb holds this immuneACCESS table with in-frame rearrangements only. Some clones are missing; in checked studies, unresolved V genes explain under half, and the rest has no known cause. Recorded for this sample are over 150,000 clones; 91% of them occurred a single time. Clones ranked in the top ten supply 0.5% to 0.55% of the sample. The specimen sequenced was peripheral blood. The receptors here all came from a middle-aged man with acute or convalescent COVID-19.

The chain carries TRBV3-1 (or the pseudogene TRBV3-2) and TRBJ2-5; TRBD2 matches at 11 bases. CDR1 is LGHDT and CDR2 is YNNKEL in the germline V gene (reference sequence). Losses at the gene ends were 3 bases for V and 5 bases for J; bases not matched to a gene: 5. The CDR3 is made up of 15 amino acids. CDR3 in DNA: TGTGCCAGCAGCCAGGCTGGACTAGCGGGTGAGACCCAGTACTTC. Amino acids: CASSQAGLAGETQYF.

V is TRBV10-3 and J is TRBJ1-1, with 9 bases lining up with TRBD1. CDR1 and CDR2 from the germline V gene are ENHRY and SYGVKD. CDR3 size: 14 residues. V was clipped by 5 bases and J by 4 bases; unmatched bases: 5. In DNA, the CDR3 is TGTGCCATCAGTTCAGGACAGGGGAGCACTGAAGCTTTCTTT. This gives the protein CAISSGQGSTEAFF.

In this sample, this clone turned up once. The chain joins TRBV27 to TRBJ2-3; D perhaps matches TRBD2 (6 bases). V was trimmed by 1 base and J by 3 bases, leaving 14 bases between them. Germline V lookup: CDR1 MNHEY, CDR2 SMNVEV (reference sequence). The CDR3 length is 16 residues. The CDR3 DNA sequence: TGTGCCAGCAGTTTATTGGCGGGGCTGGGGACAGATACGCAGTATTTT. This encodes CASSLLAGLGTDTQYF.

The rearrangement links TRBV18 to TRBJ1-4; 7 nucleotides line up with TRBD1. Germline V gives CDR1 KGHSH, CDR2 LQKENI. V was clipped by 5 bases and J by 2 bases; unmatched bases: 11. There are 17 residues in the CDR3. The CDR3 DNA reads TGTGCCAGCTCAAGACAGACAGGGATTTCGACTAATGAAAAACTGTTTTTT. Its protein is CASSRQTGISTNEKLFF.

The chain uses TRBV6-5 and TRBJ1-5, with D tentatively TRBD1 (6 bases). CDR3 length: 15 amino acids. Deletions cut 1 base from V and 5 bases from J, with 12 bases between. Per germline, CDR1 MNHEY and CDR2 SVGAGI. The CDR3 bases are TGTGCCAGCAGTTACTACACAGGGAATCATCAGCCCCAGCATTTT. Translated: CASSYYTGNHQPQHF.

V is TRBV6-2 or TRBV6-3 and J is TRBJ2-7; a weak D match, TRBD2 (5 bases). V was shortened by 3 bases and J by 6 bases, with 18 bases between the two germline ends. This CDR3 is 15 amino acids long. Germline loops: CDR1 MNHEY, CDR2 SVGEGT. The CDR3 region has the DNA TGTGCCAGCAGTTATGGCAGCCCTCCGGGGTTCGAGCAGTACGTC. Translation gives CASSYGSPPGFEQYV.

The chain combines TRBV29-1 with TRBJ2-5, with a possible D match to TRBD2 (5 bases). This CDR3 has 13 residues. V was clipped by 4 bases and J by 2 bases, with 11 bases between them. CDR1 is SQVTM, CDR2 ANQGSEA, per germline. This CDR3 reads CSVAGSEQETQYF. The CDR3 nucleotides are TGCAGCGTTGCGGGTAGCGAACAAGAGACCCAGTACTTC.

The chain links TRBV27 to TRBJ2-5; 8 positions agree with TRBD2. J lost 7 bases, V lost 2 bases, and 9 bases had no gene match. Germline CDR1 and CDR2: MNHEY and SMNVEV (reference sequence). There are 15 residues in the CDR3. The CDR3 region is CASSLGAGGRGTQYF. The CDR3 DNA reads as TGTGCCAGCAGTTTAGGCGCGGGGGGACGGGGGACCCAGTACTTC.

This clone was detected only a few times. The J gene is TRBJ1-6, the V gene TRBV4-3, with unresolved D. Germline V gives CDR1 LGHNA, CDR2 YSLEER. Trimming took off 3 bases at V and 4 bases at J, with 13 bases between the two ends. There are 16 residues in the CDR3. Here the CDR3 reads CASSHSGMEYNSPLHF. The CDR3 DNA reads TGCGCCAGCAGCCATTCTGGCATGGAGTATAATTCACCCCTCCACTTT.

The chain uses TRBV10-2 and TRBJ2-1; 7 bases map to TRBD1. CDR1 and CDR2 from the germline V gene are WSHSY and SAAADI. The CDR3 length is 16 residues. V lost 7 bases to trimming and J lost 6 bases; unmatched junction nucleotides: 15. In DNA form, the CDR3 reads TGCGCCAGCAAAGACAGGGCAGGTATTTTAGGCAATGAGCAGTTCTTC. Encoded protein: CASKDRAGILGNEQFF.

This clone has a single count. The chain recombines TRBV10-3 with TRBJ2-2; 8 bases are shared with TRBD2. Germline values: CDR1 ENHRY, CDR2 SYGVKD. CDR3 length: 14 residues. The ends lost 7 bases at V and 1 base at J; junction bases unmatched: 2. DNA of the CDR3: TGTGCCATCACGCTAGCGGGGAACACCGGGGAGCTGTTTTTT. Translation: CAITLAGNTGELFF.

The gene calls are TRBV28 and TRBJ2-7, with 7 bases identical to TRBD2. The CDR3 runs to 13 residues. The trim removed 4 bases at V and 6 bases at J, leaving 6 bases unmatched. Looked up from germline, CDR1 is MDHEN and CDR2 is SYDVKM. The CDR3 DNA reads TGTGCCAGCAGTTCAGGACTAGGGCGCGAGCAGTACGTC. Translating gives CASSSGLGREQYV.

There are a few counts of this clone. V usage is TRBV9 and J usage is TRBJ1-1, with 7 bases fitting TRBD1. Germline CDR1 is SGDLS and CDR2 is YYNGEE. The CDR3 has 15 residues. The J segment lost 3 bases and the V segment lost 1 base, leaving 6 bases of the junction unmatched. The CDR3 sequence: CASSVTTGTDTEAFF. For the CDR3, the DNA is TGTGCCAGCAGCGTAACGACAGGGACCGACACTGAAGCTTTCTTT.

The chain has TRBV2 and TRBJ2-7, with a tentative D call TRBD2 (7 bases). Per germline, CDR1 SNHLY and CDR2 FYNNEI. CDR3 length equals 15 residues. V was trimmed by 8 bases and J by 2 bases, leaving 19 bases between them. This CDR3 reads CASCPEGGGAYEQYF. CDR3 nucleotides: TGTGCCAGCTGCCCGGAGGGGGGGGGCGCCTACGAGCAGTACTTC.

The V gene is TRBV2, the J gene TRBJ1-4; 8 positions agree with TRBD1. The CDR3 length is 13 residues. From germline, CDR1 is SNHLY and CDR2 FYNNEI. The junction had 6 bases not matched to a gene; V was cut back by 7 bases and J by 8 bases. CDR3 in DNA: TGTGCCAGCATGGACAGGGTTAGAGAAAAACTGTTTTTT. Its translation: CASMDRVREKLFF. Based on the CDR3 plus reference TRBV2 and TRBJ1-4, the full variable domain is EPEVTQTPSHQVTQMGQEVILRCVPISNHLYFYWYRQILGQKVEFLVSFYNNEISEKSEIFDDQFSVERPDGSNFTLKIRSTKLEDSAMYFCASMDRVREKLFFGSGTQLSVL.

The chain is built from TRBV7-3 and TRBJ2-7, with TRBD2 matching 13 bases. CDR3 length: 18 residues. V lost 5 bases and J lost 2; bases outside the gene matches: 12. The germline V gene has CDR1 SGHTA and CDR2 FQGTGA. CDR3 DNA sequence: TGTGCCAGCAGCGAAGGGACTAGCGGGATAGGTTCCCCCTACGAGCAGTACTTC. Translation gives CASSEGTSGIGSPYEQYF.

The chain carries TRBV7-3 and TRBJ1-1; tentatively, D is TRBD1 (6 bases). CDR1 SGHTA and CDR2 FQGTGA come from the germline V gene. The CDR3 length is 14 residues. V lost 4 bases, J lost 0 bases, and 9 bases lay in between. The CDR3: CASSSQGMNTEAFF. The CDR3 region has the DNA TGTGCCAGCAGCTCACAGGGCATGAACACTGAAGCTTTCTTT. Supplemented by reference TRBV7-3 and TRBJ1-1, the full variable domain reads GAGVSQTPSNKVTEKGKYVELRCDPISGHTALYWYRQSLGQGPEFLIYFQGTGAADDSGLPNDRFFAVRPEGSVSTLKIQRTERGDSAVYLCASSSQGMNTEAFFGQGTRLTVV.

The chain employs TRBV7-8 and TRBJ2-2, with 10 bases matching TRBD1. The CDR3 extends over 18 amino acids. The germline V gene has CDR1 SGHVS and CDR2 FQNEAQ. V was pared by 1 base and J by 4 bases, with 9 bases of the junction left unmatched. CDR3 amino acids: CASSLGDRGFASTGELFF. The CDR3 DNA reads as TGTGCCAGCAGCTTAGGGGACAGGGGCTTTGCGAGCACCGGGGAGCTGTTTTTT.

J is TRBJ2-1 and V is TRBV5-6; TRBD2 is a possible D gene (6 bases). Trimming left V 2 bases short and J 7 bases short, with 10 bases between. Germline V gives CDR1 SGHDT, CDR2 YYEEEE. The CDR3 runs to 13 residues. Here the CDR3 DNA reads TGTGCCAGCAGCTTTGGGACTCAGAATGAGCAGTTCTTC. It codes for CASSFGTQNEQFF.

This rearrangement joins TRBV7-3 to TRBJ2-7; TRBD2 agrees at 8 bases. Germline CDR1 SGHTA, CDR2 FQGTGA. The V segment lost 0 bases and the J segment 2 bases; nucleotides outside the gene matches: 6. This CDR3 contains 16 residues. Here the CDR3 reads CASSLTGAGVPYEQYF. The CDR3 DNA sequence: TGTGCCAGCAGCTTAACCGGAGCGGGAGTCCCCTACGAGCAGTACTTC.

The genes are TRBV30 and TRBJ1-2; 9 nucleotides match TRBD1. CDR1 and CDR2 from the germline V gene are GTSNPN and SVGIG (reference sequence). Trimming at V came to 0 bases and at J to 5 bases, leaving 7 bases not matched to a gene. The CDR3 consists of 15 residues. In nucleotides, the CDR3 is TGTGCCTGGAGTGTGATACGGACAGGGGTATATGGCTACACCTTC. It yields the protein CAWSVIRTGVYGYTF. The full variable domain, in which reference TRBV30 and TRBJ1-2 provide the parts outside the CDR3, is SQTIHQWPATLVQPVGSPLSLECTVEGTSNPNLYWYRQAAGRGLQLLFYSVGIGQISSEVPQNLSASRPQDRQFILSSKKLLLSDSGFYLCAWSVIRTGVYGYTFGSGTRLTVV.